This passage covers 26 T cell receptor beta chains from one sample sequenced in a study of blood T cell repertoires in COVID-19 (dated by TCRdb to the early 2020s). Libraries were built with the immunoSEQ multiplex PCR assay. Entries here come from immuneACCESS through TCRdb and include only in-frame sequences with V and J called. Some clones fail to appear in such tables; in the studies checked, an unresolved V gene covers under half of the shortfall, and the cause of the remainder is unknown. The sample profile shows 250,000 to 300,000 clones; about 86% of them were found once. The top ten clones comprise approximately 12% of the sample. Sequenced input: peripheral blood. The receptors originated from a woman in her twenties or thirties with COVID-19, enrolled during active disease.

The chain combines TRBV5-4 with TRBJ2-3, with 8 positions matching TRBD2. CDR3 length equals 15 residues. Trimming took 1 base from V and 0 from J; bases not matched to a gene: 1. The germline V gene has CDR1 SGHNT and CDR2 YYREEE (reference sequence). The CDR3 is CASSLPGGSTDTQYF. The CDR3, as DNA: TGTGCCAGCAGCTTGCCGGGGGGGAGCACAGATACGCAGTATTTT. The full variable domain, completed using reference TRBV5-4 and TRBJ2-3, is ETGVTQSPTHLIKTRGQQVTLRCSSQSGHNTVSWYQQALGQGPQFIFQYYREEENGRGNFPPRFSGLQFPNYSSELNVNALELDDSALYLCASSLPGGSTDTQYFGPGTRLTVL.

The chain carries TRBV7-8 and TRBJ2-5, with a weak D call TRBD1 (6 bases). The germline V and J ends were trimmed by 5 bases and 4 bases, with 17 bases remaining between them. The V gene's germline CDR1 is SGHVS and CDR2 FQNEAQ. The CDR3 extends over 15 amino acids. Here the CDR3 DNA reads TGTGCCAGCAGCCCAAACGACCGAGGGGGAGAGACCCAGTACTTC. This codes for CASSPNDRGGETQYF.

The genes are TRBV2 and TRBJ2-1; possibly TRBD2 for D (5 bases). Per the germline V gene, CDR1 is SNHLY and CDR2 is FYNNEI. V lost 0 bases and J 0 bases, leaving 6 bases between the germline ends. The CDR3 spans 15 residues. This CDR3 is CASSEASASYNEQFF. CDR3 DNA sequence: TGTGCCAGCAGTGAAGCTAGCGCCTCCTACAATGAGCAGTTCTTC. The full variable domain, with the rest looked up from reference TRBV2 and TRBJ2-1, is EPEVTQTPSHQVTQMGQEVILRCVPISNHLYFYWYRQILGQKVEFLVSFYNNEISEKSEIFDDQFSVERPDGSNFTLKIRSTKLEDSAMYFCASSEASASYNEQFFGPGTRLTVL.

The V and J genes are TRBV7-9 and TRBJ2-1, with 10 bases lining up with TRBD2. Trimming at V came to 5 bases and at J to 6 bases, leaving 10 bases not matched to a gene. The CDR3 is 16 amino acids. Germline CDR1 is SEHNR and CDR2 is FQNEAQ (reference sequence). CDR3: CASSLLSGGARNEQFF. CDR3 in DNA: TGTGCCAGCAGCCTATTAAGCGGGGGGGCTCGCAATGAGCAGTTCTTC. The whole variable domain, remainder taken from reference TRBV7-9 and TRBJ2-1, is DTGVSQNPRHKITKRGQNVTFRCDPISEHNRLYWYRQTLGQGPEFLTYFQNEAQLEKSRLLSDRFSAERPKGSFSTLEIQRTEQGDSAMYLCASSLLSGGARNEQFFGPGTRLTVL.

This sequence joins TRBV5-8 and TRBJ1-4; D gene unclear. The V gene lost 4 bases and the J gene lost 11 bases, with 21 bases spanning the gap. The CDR3 is 15 amino acids. Germline CDR1 SGHTS, CDR2 YDEGEE. The CDR3, as DNA: TGTGCCAGCAGCGCCGAGGGTACCCTAATCGGGAAACTGTTTTTT. As protein: CASSAEGTLIGKLFF. The complete variable domain, with remaining parts taken from reference TRBV5-8 and TRBJ1-4, reads EAGVTQSPTHLIKTRGQQATLRCSPISGHTSVYWYQQALGLGLQFLLWYDEGEERNRGNFPPRFSGRQFPNYSSELNVNALELEDSALYLCASSAEGTLIGKLFFGSGTQLSVL.

This chain joins TRBV19 and TRBJ2-1, with D perhaps TRBD1 (5 bases). This CDR3 contains 13 residues. The germline V gene encodes CDR1 LNHDA and CDR2 SQIVND (reference sequence). Trimming stripped 5 bases from V and 7 bases from J, with 12 bases between. The CDR3 coding sequence is TGTGCCAGTAGTCGGACGACAGCTAATGAGCAGTTCTTC. Its translation: CASSRTTANEQFF.

The CDR3 DNA sequence: TGCGCCAGCAGCTTGACAAGGAACACCGGGGAGCTGTTTTTT. Protein product: CASSLTRNTGELFF. The rearrangement uses TRBV5-1 and TRBJ2-2; D remains ambiguous. CDR1 and CDR2 from the germline V gene are SGHRS and YFSETQ. The CDR3 runs to 14 residues. V lost 1 base, J lost 1 base, and 5 bases lay in between. Full variable domain (remainder filled in from reference TRBV5-1 and TRBJ2-2): KAGVTQTPRYLIKTRGQQVTLSCSPISGHRSVSWYQQTPGQGLQFLFEYFSETQRNKGNFPGRFSGRQFSNSRSEMNVSTLELGDSALYLCASSLTRNTGELFFGEGSRLTVL.

J is TRBJ2-1 and V is TRBV10-1; D may be TRBD2 (7 bases). The germline CDR1 and CDR2 sequences are WNHNN and SYGVQD (reference sequence). V was clipped by 4 bases and J by 6 bases, with 19 bases between them. The CDR3 spans 16 residues. The CDR3 DNA reads TGCGCCAGCAGTGGTCACCGTGGGGGGGCGGGCAATGAGCAGTTCTTC. Its protein is CASSGHRGGAGNEQFF.

For the CDR3, the DNA is TGTGCCAGCAGCTCACCGGGACAGGGGGACACTGAAGCTTTCTTT. Protein sequence: CASSSPGQGDTEAFF. V usage is TRBV5-7 and J usage is TRBJ1-1; TRBD1 aligns across 11 bases. TRBV5-7 is recorded as an ORF, its role being uncertain. This CDR3 is 15 amino acids long. V lost 3 bases to trimming and J lost 3 bases; unmatched junction nucleotides: 4.

The rearrangement joins TRBV2 to TRBJ1-1, with a weak D call TRBD1 (6 bases). Per germline, CDR1 SNHLY and CDR2 FYNNEI. V was pared by 11 bases and J by 4 bases, with 20 bases between. This CDR3 region has 14 residues. The DNA for the CDR3 is TGTGCCTCGCACAAGGAACAGGGCGGCACTGAAGCTTTCTTT. Encoded protein: CASHKEQGGTEAFF. The full variable domain, its missing parts supplied by reference TRBV2 and TRBJ1-1, is EPEVTQTPSHQVTQMGQEVILRCVPISNHLYFYWYRQILGQKVEFLVSFYNNEISEKSEIFDDQFSVERPDGSNFTLKIRSTKLEDSAMYFCASHKEQGGTEAFFGQGTRLTVV.

This clone showed up just once. The chain uses TRBV19 and TRBJ2-3; the match to TRBD2 covers 10 bases. Losses at the gene ends were 4 bases for V and 4 bases for J; bases not matched to a gene: 5. The CDR3 is made up of 15 amino acids. In germline, CDR1 is LNHDA, CDR2 SQIVND (reference sequence). The CDR3 spells CASSSLAGAADTQYF. The CDR3 nucleotides read TGTGCCAGTAGTAGTCTAGCGGGGGCCGCAGATACGCAGTATTTT.

This clone appeared a few times. J is TRBJ2-7 and V is TRBV10-3; D may be TRBD1 (5 bases). The germline gives CDR1 ENHRY, CDR2 SYGVKD. Deletions cut 7 bases from V and 5 bases from J, with 15 bases between. The CDR3 totals 13 residues. The CDR3 sequence: CAIKKGRVHEQYF. The CDR3 DNA is TGTGCCATCAAAAAGGGCAGGGTACACGAGCAGTACTTC.

V usage is TRBV24-1 and J usage is TRBJ1-2, with 7 bases identical to TRBD1. The CDR3 spans 17 residues. CDR1 is KGHDR, CDR2 SFDVKD, per germline. V lost 4 bases and J lost 5; bases outside the gene matches: 15. The CDR3 sequence: CATSDHPGTANWYGYTF. The DNA of the CDR3 is TGTGCCACCAGTGACCATCCCGGGACAGCGAACTGGTATGGCTACACCTTC.

The rearrangement links TRBV2 to TRBJ1-2, with 10 bases identical to TRBD1. With 10 bases clipped from V and 7 bases from J, the junction kept 9 bases outside the gene matches. Germline lookup yields CDR1 SNHLY and CDR2 FYNNEI. The CDR3 covers 13 residues. The chain's CDR3 is CATPEGQGVGYTF. The CDR3 DNA reads TGTGCCACCCCCGAAGGACAGGGGGTTGGCTACACCTTC.

This chain uses TRBV4-1 with TRBJ2-1; 9 bases are shared with TRBD2. Per the germline V gene, CDR1 is MGHRA and CDR2 is YSYEKL. There are 16 residues in the CDR3. The V and J ends lost 3 bases and 4 bases, in that order; junction bases with no gene match: 7. CDR3 residues: CASSHATSGSYNEQFF. The CDR3 coding sequence is TGCGCCAGCAGCCACGCTACTAGCGGGTCATACAATGAGCAGTTCTTC.

This chain uses TRBV21-1 with TRBJ2-1; the table calls TRBD2, which could not be checked here. TRBV21-1 is deemed a pseudogene. This CDR3 is 18 amino acids long. CDR3 DNA sequence: TGTGCCAGCAGCAAAGAGCCGGGGGGCCGTTGCAATCCAAATGAGCAGTTCTTC. It encodes CASSKEPGGRCNPNEQFF.

The chain combines TRBV18 with TRBJ1-6; D is ambiguous. CDR3 length: 14 amino acids. In germline, CDR1 is KGHSH, CDR2 LQKENI. V lost 2 bases to trimming and J lost 10 bases, with 12 bases between them. The CDR3 region is CASSPGGVGSPLHF. CDR3 in DNA: TGTGCCAGCTCACCAGGCGGGGTGGGATCACCCCTCCACTTT.

This clone showed up just once. This chain connects TRBV14 to TRBJ2-1; 11 nucleotides match TRBD2. From germline, CDR1 is SGHDN and CDR2 FVKESK. The V segment lost 1 base and the J segment 8 bases; nucleotides outside the gene matches: 10. The CDR3 spans 17 residues. CDR3 in amino acids: CASSQGASGGSVYEQFF. CDR3 in DNA: TGTGCCAGCAGCCAAGGGGCTAGCGGGGGGTCCGTCTATGAGCAGTTCTTC.

This clone has only one observation. The CDR3 is CASSSTGPMNTEAFF. The CDR3, as DNA: TGTGCCAGCAGCTCGACAGGTCCCATGAACACTGAAGCTTTCTTT. The chain recombines TRBV7-6 with TRBJ1-1, with D perhaps TRBD1 (6 bases). Germline V gives CDR1 SGHVS, CDR2 FNYEAQ. V lost 4 bases to trimming and J lost 0 bases, with 12 bases between them. There are 15 residues in the CDR3.

The gene calls are TRBV4-1 and TRBJ2-7; possible D gene TRBD1, 6 bases. Trimming pared 6 bases from V and 1 base from J, leaving 10 bases between. CDR1 and CDR2 (germline): MGHRA, YSYEKL. This CDR3 spans 13 amino acids. CDR3 bases: TGCGCCAGCAGGCAGACAGGATCCTACGAGCAGTACTTC. Amino acid sequence: CASRQTGSYEQYF.

This chain connects TRBV19 to TRBJ1-1; no firm D call. CDR3 size: 14 residues. Germline CDR1 LNHDA, CDR2 SQIVND (reference sequence). The V gene lost 5 bases and the J gene lost 7 bases, with 17 bases spanning the gap. The CDR3 sequence is CASSPWEDRVEAFF. CDR3 coding DNA: TGTGCCAGTAGTCCCTGGGAGGACCGGGTTGAAGCTTTCTTT.

This chain uses TRBV27 with TRBJ2-2; D is undetermined. The CDR3 covers 15 residues. The germline V gene has CDR1 MNHEY and CDR2 SMNVEV (reference sequence). The V end lost 6 bases, the J end lost 7 bases, and 18 bases lay between the germline ends. CDR3 sequence (DNA): TGTGCCAGCAGGCCGAGGTCGAATCTCCGCGGGGAGCTGTTTTTT. Translation: CASRPRSNLRGELFF.

The gene calls are TRBV11-2 and TRBJ1-1; perhaps TRBD1 as D (5 bases). Germline lookup yields CDR1 SGHAT and CDR2 FQNNGV. The CDR3 contains 17 residues. Trimming removed 1 base from V and 1 base from J, with 16 bases in between. In nucleotides, the CDR3 is TGTGCCAGCAGCTTAGTCGGAGGGGCCTGGGGGAACACTGAAGCTTTCTTT. This codes for CASSLVGGAWGNTEAFF.

The V gene is TRBV7-6, the J gene TRBJ1-1; D not certain. The CDR3 length is 13 residues. The V end lost 3 bases, the J end lost 1 base, and 6 bases lay between the germline ends. The germline CDR1 and CDR2 sequences are SGHVS and FNYEAQ. The CDR3 region has the DNA TGTGCCAGCAGCTTTCTCTCGAACACTGAAGCTTTCTTT. Amino acids: CASSFLSNTEAFF.

V usage is TRBV7-7 and J usage is TRBJ2-1; 16 nucleotides align to TRBD2. With 3 bases clipped from V and 5 bases from J, the junction kept 13 bases outside the gene matches. The CDR3 is 20 residues long. Germline loops: CDR1 SSHAT, CDR2 FNYEAQ (reference sequence). DNA of the CDR3: TGTGCCAGCAGCTTGGCACCACCGGGACTAGCGGGGGGGCCGAACAATGAGCAGTTCTTC. Translating gives CASSLAPPGLAGGPNNEQFF.

The chain uses TRBV4-1 and TRBJ1-1; D is uncertain. CDR1 and CDR2 (germline): MGHRA, YSYEKL. The CDR3 is 15 residues long. Trimming pared 0 bases from V and 4 bases from J, leaving 12 bases between. CDR3 bases: TGCGCCAGCAGCCAAGAACGAGTGGAGGGCACTGAAGCTTTCTTT. Amino acid sequence: CASSQERVEGTEAFF.